The 22 T cell receptor beta chains listed next were all sequenced from one sample in a study of Ad26.COV2.S vaccination and SARS-CoV-2 variants (dated by TCRdb to about 2021). The treatment or condition label, as the study defines it: some 19 received Ad26.COV2.S at low or high dose, single or two shots; 5 received placebo; per-sample allocation not given. For vaccine and placebo recipients, repertoires were sequenced using samples collected on day 63 after the first injection. Libraries were made using the immunoSEQ multiplex PCR assay. The clones in this table, taken by TCRdb from immuneACCESS, are in-frame only. Not every clone is retained; where verified, under half of the shortfall comes from an unresolved V gene, and the cause of the rest is unknown. Present in this sample are about 320,000 clones, roughly 88% of which were seen just once. The top ten hold approximately 5.8% of the sample.

Sequences were derived from peripheral blood, sampled in a trial of Ad26.COV2.S vaccine versus placebo. These receptor sequences come from a person between 18 and 65 years old who received the Ad26.COV2.S COVID-19 vaccine or a placebo.

The chain recombines TRBV5-1 with TRBJ1-4, with unresolved D. This CDR3 comprises 13 residues. Germline V gene data show CDR1 as SGHRS and CDR2 as YFSETQ. V shed 5 bases and J shed 2 bases, with 7 bases lying between them. For the CDR3, the DNA is TGCGCCAGCAGTCGCGTGACTAATGAAAAACTGTTTTTT. It yields the protein CASSRVTNEKLFF.

The chain carries TRBV2 and TRBJ1-1; no clear D. The CDR3 totals 12 residues. Germline V gene data show CDR1 as SNHLY and CDR2 as FYNNEI. V lost 3 bases, J lost 3 bases, and 5 bases lay in between. CDR3: CASSEAYTEAFF. CDR3 DNA sequence: TGTGCCAGCAGTGAGGCTTACACTGAAGCTTTCTTT.

This clone was counted a single time. This chain uses TRBV11-2 with TRBJ1-4; D unclear. The CDR3 covers 12 residues. CDR1 is SGHAT, CDR2 FQNNGV, per germline. Trimming shortened V by 5 bases and J by 7 bases, and 8 bases separated the two germline ends. The CDR3 sequence: CASSPSREKLFF. Written as DNA, the CDR3 is TGTGCCAGCAGCCCCTCCCGTGAAAAACTGTTTTTT.

The CDR3 nucleotides read TGCAGCGTCCTAGGACTAGCGGGGGAAAACACAGATACGCAGTATTTT. This translates into CSVLGLAGENTDTQYF. V is TRBV29-1 and J is TRBJ2-3, with 13 bases fitting TRBD2. Trimming cost V 6 bases and J 2 bases; bases outside gene matches: 8. The CDR3 has 16 amino acids. Germline loops: CDR1 SQVTM, CDR2 ANQGSEA.

The CDR3, as DNA: TGCGCCAGCAGCCAAGCGACAGGGGTCGAAACCTACGAGCAGTACTTC. It codes for CASSQATGVETYEQYF. V usage is TRBV4-3 and J usage is TRBJ2-7; 8 bases line up with TRBD1. The CDR3 extends over 16 amino acids. Per the germline V gene, CDR1 is LGHNA and CDR2 is YSLEER. V dropped 1 base and J dropped 2; count of bases not matched to a gene: 7.

The chain links TRBV5-4 to TRBJ2-3, with TRBD2 matching over 10 bases. Germline V CDR1 and CDR2: SGHNT, YYREEE (reference sequence). CDR3 length: 15 residues. V gave up 4 bases and J gave up 3 bases; unmatched junction bases: 5. The CDR3 loop is CASSPSGGVTDTQYF. CDR3 bases: TGTGCCAGCAGCCCCAGCGGGGGGGTTACAGATACGCAGTATTTT.

This clone has just one count. This chain uses TRBV12-3 or TRBV12-4 with TRBJ1-1, with D possibly TRBD1 on 6 matching bases. CDR3 length equals 13 residues. With 1 base removed from V and 9 bases from J, the gap between germline ends came to 12 bases. CDR3 loop: CASSLVVRGKAFF. CDR3 nucleotides: TGTGCCAGCAGTTTAGTGGTAAGGGGGAAAGCTTTCTTT.

This clone was observed a few times. The gene calls are TRBV19 and TRBJ1-4, with unresolved D. This CDR3 contains 15 residues. The germline CDR1 and CDR2 sequences are LNHDA and SQIVND (reference sequence). Trimming removed 7 bases from V and 3 bases from J, with 15 bases in between. The CDR3 is CASIKLGVANEKLFF. The CDR3 region has the DNA TGTGCCAGTATTAAACTAGGAGTCGCTAATGAAAAACTGTTTTTT. The complete variable domain, with remaining parts taken from reference TRBV19 and TRBJ1-4, reads DGGITQSPKYLFRKEGQNVTLSCEQNLNHDAMYWYRQDPGQGLRLIYYSQIVNDFQKGDIAEGYSVSREKKESFPLTVTSAQKNPTAFYLCASIKLGVANEKLFFGSGTQLSVL.

The V call is TRBV10-3, the J call TRBJ2-3; D uncertain. The CDR3 is 15 residues long. V dropped 3 bases and J dropped 0 bases, with 10 bases sitting between them. CDR1 and CDR2 (germline): ENHRY, SYGVKD. In DNA form, the CDR3 reads TGTGCCATCAGTGATGTGGGGTCCAGCACAGATACGCAGTATTTT. Its protein product is CAISDVGSSTDTQYF.

The chain has TRBV7-2 and TRBJ1-2; unclear D gene. The CDR3 spans 11 residues. Trimming removed 5 bases at V and 1 base at J, with 2 bases between. Germline assignment: CDR1 SGHTA and CDR2 FQGNSA. CDR3 in DNA: TGTGCCAGCAGCCTTAACTATGGCTACACCTTC. It codes for CASSLNYGYTF.

The chain combines TRBV20-1 with TRBJ1-1; no definite D call. The germline V and J ends were trimmed by 7 bases and 0 bases, with 6 bases remaining between them. This CDR3 is built from 11 residues. Germline CDR1 and CDR2: DFQATT and SNEGSKA (reference sequence). CDR3 protein: CSVQLNTEAFF. The CDR3 DNA reads TGCAGTGTTCAACTGAACACTGAAGCTTTCTTT.

CDR3 loop: CASSHRGVNTEAFF. The CDR3 nucleotides read TGTGCCAGCAGCCACCGGGGCGTGAACACTGAAGCTTTCTTT. This chain joins TRBV7-2 and TRBJ1-1; D might be TRBD1 (5 bases). V gave up 5 bases and J gave up 0 bases, with 10 bases separating them. The CDR3 contains 14 residues. Germline loops: CDR1 SGHTA, CDR2 FQGNSA.

This clone was counted a single time. The chain uses TRBV7-2 and TRBJ1-1; D may be TRBD1 (6 bases). The CDR3 is 15 residues long. Between the trimmed V and J ends, which lost 5 bases and 1 base, there was a span of 14 bases. The germline V gene encodes CDR1 SGHTA and CDR2 FQGNSA. CDR3 nucleotides: TGTGCCAGCAGCCCAAAGGGGGGAGGGAACACTGAAGCTTTCTTT. This translates into CASSPKGGGNTEAFF.

The chain is built from TRBV29-1 and TRBJ2-3, with D possibly TRBD2 on 5 matching bases. This CDR3 region has 12 residues. Trimming shortened V by 7 bases and J by 3 bases, and 11 bases separated the two germline ends. The germline V gene encodes CDR1 SQVTM and CDR2 ANQGSEA. As DNA, the CDR3 is TGCAGCGGTGGACTGCTAACAGATACGCAGTATTTT. Translation gives CSGGLLTDTQYF.

V gene TRBV28 combines with J gene TRBJ2-7; D call uncertain. Germline values: CDR1 MDHEN, CDR2 SYDVKM. The CDR3 length is 13 residues. V lost 5 bases, J lost 2 bases, and 10 bases lay in between. The CDR3 reads CASSTGPTYEQYV. For the CDR3, the DNA is TGTGCCAGCAGTACCGGACCAACCTACGAGCAGTACGTC.

The chain joins TRBV10-1 to TRBJ2-5; TRBD2 is a possible D gene (5 bases). CDR1 and CDR2 (germline): WNHNN, SYGVQD (reference sequence). The CDR3 spans 16 residues. The V and J ends lost 2 bases and 7 bases respectively, with 20 bases between them. CDR3 residues: CASSETRTPGRGTQYF. The CDR3 region has the DNA TGCGCCAGCAGTGAGACCAGGACTCCCGGAAGAGGGACCCAGTACTTC.

V and J are TRBV7-9 and TRBJ1-1, with D possibly being TRBD1 (6 bases). The ends were cut back, 2 bases at V and 2 bases at J, with 12 bases in the middle. Germline V gene data show CDR1 as SEHNR and CDR2 as FQNEAQ (reference sequence). The CDR3 length is 15 residues. The CDR3 DNA reads as TGTGCCAGCAGCTTACTAGGGGGACAAAACACTGAAGCTTTCTTT. It translates to CASSLLGGQNTEAFF.

The chain links TRBV7-8 to TRBJ1-2, with a possible D match to TRBD1 (6 bases). The CDR3 runs to 13 residues. The V gene lost 1 base and the J gene lost 7 bases, with 10 bases spanning the gap. CDR1 SGHVS and CDR2 FQNEAQ come from the germline V gene. CDR3 sequence: CASSLGDMGGYTF. The CDR3 DNA sequence: TGTGCCAGCAGCTTAGGGGACATGGGTGGCTACACCTTC. Variable domain in full (rest from reference TRBV7-8 and TRBJ1-2): GAGVSQSPRYKVAKRGQDVALRCDPISGHVSLFWYQQALGQGPEFLTYFQNEAQLDKSGLPSDRFFAERPEGSVSTLKIQRTQQEDSAVYLCASSLGDMGGYTFGSGTRLTVV.

The V and J genes are TRBV11-3 and TRBJ1-2; 11 bases agree with TRBD1. The CDR3 consists of 14 residues. Germline-derived CDR1 and CDR2 are SGHNT and YENEEA. V shed 6 bases, J shed 8 bases, and the junction held 8 bases outside the gene matches. DNA of the CDR3: TGTGCCAGCAGTACACGGGACAGGGGGTTAGGCTACACCTTC. Translation gives CASSTRDRGLGYTF. Full variable domain (rest looked up from reference TRBV11-3 and TRBJ1-2): EAGVVQSPRYKIIEKKQPVAFWCNPISGHNTLYWYLQNLGQGPELLIRYENEEAVDDSQLPKDRFSAERLKGVDSTLKIQPAELGDSAVYLCASSTRDRGLGYTFGSGTRLTVV.

The chain joins TRBV29-1 to TRBJ2-1; D call uncertain. The CDR3 is 11 amino acids. Trimming took 5 bases from V and 8 from J, leaving 10 bases between them. The V gene's germline CDR1 is SQVTM and CDR2 ANQGSEA. CDR3 in DNA: TGCAGCGTTCCCCTGACCGATGAGCAGTTCTTC. This sequence encodes CSVPLTDEQFF.

The rearrangement uses TRBV5-1 and TRBJ1-2, with D possibly TRBD1 on 5 matching bases. CDR1 and CDR2 from the germline V gene are SGHRS and YFSETQ. The CDR3 length is 14 residues. Trimming took off 7 bases at V and 3 bases at J, with 16 bases between the two ends. CDR3 loop: CASSREDIHYGYTF. CDR3 nucleotides: TGCGCCAGCTCCCGGGAGGACATCCACTATGGCTACACCTTC. The entire variable domain, with the rest obtained from reference TRBV5-1 and TRBJ1-2, is as follows: KAGVTQTPRYLIKTRGQQVTLSCSPISGHRSVSWYQQTPGQGLQFLFEYFSETQRNKGNFPGRFSGRQFSNSRSEMNVSTLELGDSALYLCASSREDIHYGYTFGSGTRLTVV.

This clone was picked up one time. CDR3 sequence: CAWSWGQGSNQPQHF. CDR3 nucleotide sequence: TGTGCCTGGTCATGGGGACAGGGATCCAATCAGCCCCAGCATTTT. V and J are TRBV30 and TRBJ1-5; 9 bases fit TRBD1. Germline CDR1 GTSNPN, CDR2 SVGIG (reference sequence). Losses at the gene ends were 5 bases for V and 3 bases for J; bases not matched to a gene: 8. The CDR3 sequence is 15 residues long.